This T cell receptor (beta chain) was found in a study of OX40 agonist ivuxolimab in advanced cancers. Germline CDR1 and CDR2: MGHRA and YSYEKL. This CDR3 spans 17 amino acids. The V gene end was trimmed by 1 base and the J gene end by 5 bases; junction bases not matched to a gene: 10. The table came from immunoSEQ multiplex PCR; TCRdb's copy has only in-frame clones and leaves some out. The table has roughly 100,000 clones, about 84% seen once. The material was CD4+ or CD8+ T cells sorted from blood, obtained in a trial of the OX40 agonist ivuxolimab. This chain uses TRBV4-1 with TRBJ2-2, with 7 bases fitting TRBD2. The receptor was derived from an adult with an advanced solid tumor such as melanoma, head and neck, liver or kidney cancer. The CDR3 loop is CASSQVVGGPWTGELFF. DNA of the CDR3: TGCGCCAGCAGCCAAGTTGTGGGAGGGCCATGGACCGGGGAGCTGTTTTTT.